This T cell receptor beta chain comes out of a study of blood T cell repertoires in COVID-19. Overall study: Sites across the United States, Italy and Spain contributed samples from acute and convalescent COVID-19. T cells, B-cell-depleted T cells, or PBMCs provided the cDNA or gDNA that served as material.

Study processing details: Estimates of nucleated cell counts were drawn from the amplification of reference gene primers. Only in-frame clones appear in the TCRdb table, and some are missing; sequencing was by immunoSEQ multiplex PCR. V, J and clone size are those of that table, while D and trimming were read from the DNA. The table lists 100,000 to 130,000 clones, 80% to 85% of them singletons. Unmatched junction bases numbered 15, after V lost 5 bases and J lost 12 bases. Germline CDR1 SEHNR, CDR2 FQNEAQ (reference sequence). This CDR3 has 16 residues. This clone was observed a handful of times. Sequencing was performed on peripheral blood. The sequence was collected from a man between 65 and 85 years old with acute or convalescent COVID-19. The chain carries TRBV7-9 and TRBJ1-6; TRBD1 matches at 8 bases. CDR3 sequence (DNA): TGTGCCAGCAGCCCTCACTTAAGACAGGGGAAAGGACCCCTCCACTTT. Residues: CASSPHLRQGKGPLHF.